This T cell receptor (beta chain) was identified in a study of identical twins. TCRdb re-analysed the 5' RACE reads in MiXCR, keeping a single row per CDR3 protein. The table has 300,000 to 400,000 distinct CDR3 sequences, about 12% seen once. Worth noting for this clonotype: Antigen: not known.

Overall study findings and caveats: The conclusions drew on cross-sectional statistical analysis instead of tracking the same donors.

Germline V lookup: CDR1 LGHDT, CDR2 YNNKEL (reference sequence). The CDR3 runs to 15 residues. Between the trimmed V and J ends, which lost 1 base and 2 bases, there was a span of 8 bases. The data also belong to a second study, concerning yellow fever vaccine responses in identical twins.

The clonotype originates from a woman aged 18-35 years in good health. J is TRBJ2-2 and V is TRBV3-1, with a tentative D call TRBD1 (5 bases). The sequenced sample consisted of CD8+ T cells sorted from blood. The CDR3 coding sequence is TGTGCCAGCAGCCAAGTGGGGCTCAACACCGGGGAGCTGTTTTTT. It yields the protein CASSQVGLNTGELFF. Looking up the rest from reference TRBV3-1 and TRBJ2-2 gives the full variable domain: DTAVSQTPKYLVTQMGNDKSIKCEQNLGHDTMYWYKQDSKKFLKIMFSYNNKELIINETVPNRFSPKSPDKAHLNLHINSLELGDSAVYFCASSQVGLNTGELFFGEGSRLTVL.